A single sample gave rise to the 8 T cell receptor beta chains below, sequenced in a study of blood T cell repertoires in COVID-19. Profiled with immunoSEQ multiplex PCR; TCRdb holds only in-frame clones, not every one. The data show tens of thousands of clones, 86% seen once. What was sequenced was peripheral blood. The receptor set was obtained from an elderly woman with acute or convalescent COVID-19.

The chain combines TRBV18 with TRBJ1-2; maybe TRBD1 (5 bases). Trimming removed 8 bases at V and 3 bases at J, with 13 bases between. The CDR3 is made up of 13 amino acids. Looked up from germline, CDR1 is KGHSH and CDR2 is LQKENI. CDR3 region: CASAPGRDYGYTF. The CDR3 DNA sequence: TGTGCCAGCGCCCCCGGCAGGGACTATGGCTACACCTTC.

The chain recombines TRBV11-2 with TRBJ1-2, with 8 bases fitting TRBD1. The CDR3 is 14 amino acids. V gave up 10 bases and J gave up 7 bases; unmatched junction bases: 14. CDR1 and CDR2 (germline): SGHAT, FQNNGV. CDR3 bases: TGTGCCACCGGGCCGACAGGGGCAGTTAGTGGCTACACCTTC. Amino acids: CATGPTGAVSGYTF.

The chain is built from TRBV2 and TRBJ2-1, with 10 bases that match TRBD2. Losses at the gene ends were 6 bases for V and 6 bases for J; bases not matched to a gene: 8. Germline-derived CDR1 and CDR2 are SNHLY and FYNNEI. This CDR3 is 15 amino acids long. The CDR3 nucleotides read TGTGCCAGCAGGGTCAAGCGGGAGGGCAGCAATGAGCAGTTCTTC. This sequence encodes CASRVKREGSNEQFF.

This rearrangement joins TRBV11-2 to TRBJ2-3, with D possibly matching TRBD1 (5 bases). The CDR3 has 16 residues. V was shortened by 1 base and J by 4 bases, with 15 bases between the two germline ends. Looked up from germline, CDR1 is SGHAT and CDR2 is FQNNGV. The CDR3 DNA is TGTGCCAGCAGCTTAGTCAGGGTCGGGTATGCAGATACGCAGTATTTT. As protein: CASSLVRVGYADTQYF.

The chain has TRBV19 and TRBJ1-3, with D possibly TRBD1 on 5 matching bases. The germline V and J ends were trimmed by 5 bases and 0 bases, with 20 bases remaining between them. This CDR3 spans 18 amino acids. Per the germline V gene, CDR1 is LNHDA and CDR2 is SQIVND (reference sequence). This CDR3 reads CASSAQRGRLNSGNTIYF. The CDR3 bases are TGTGCCAGTAGTGCTCAGCGGGGCAGACTCAACTCTGGAAACACCATATATTTT.

J is TRBJ2-2 and V is TRBV5-4; TRBD2 aligns across 13 bases. V lost 3 bases, J lost 6 bases, and 8 bases stayed unmatched. Germline values: CDR1 SGHNT, CDR2 YYREEE (reference sequence). The CDR3 is 17 residues long. The CDR3 DNA follows: TGTGCCAGCAGCTCAGGGACTAGCGGGATAACGGCCGGGGAGCTGTTTTTT. This gives the protein CASSSGTSGITAGELFF.

The chain combines TRBV28 with TRBJ2-7; TRBD1 is a possible D gene (6 bases). CDR3 length: 17 residues. Trimming stripped 4 bases from V and 0 bases from J, with 19 bases between. Per germline, CDR1 MDHEN and CDR2 SYDVKM. The CDR3 loop reads CASSYSTGLRSSYEQYF. Here the CDR3 DNA reads TGTGCCAGCAGTTACTCGACAGGCCTAAGGAGCTCCTACGAGCAGTACTTC.

The rearrangement links TRBV29-1 to TRBJ1-1, with D maybe TRBD1 (6 bases). Germline-derived CDR1 and CDR2 are SQVTM and ANQGSEA. The CDR3 contains 13 residues. The ends were cut back, 7 bases at V and 5 bases at J, with 17 bases in the middle. In DNA form, the CDR3 reads TGCAGCGCAAAACACAGGGTACAGACTGAAGCTTTCTTT. Translation gives CSAKHRVQTEAFF.